This TCR beta chain was recorded in a study of cytomegalovirus exposure and HLA in healthy donors (dated by TCRdb to the late 2010s). Context from the whole study: An earlier analysis of 587 of the donors reported 276 Gb of sequence data and around 110 million unique TCR beta sequences obtained from 180 million or so T cells. About 300 gigabases of sequencing data and approximately 93 million unique TCR sequences were included in an early release covering 550 to 650 HLA-typed donors. Of the 350 to 400 genotyped donors, approximately 82% fell in the genetic ancestry cluster associated with self-reported Caucasian donors. The study aimed to test whether cataloging public T cell receptors could reveal signatures of past pathogen exposure. Using immunosequencing, the study profiled T cell repertoires from about 610 subjects and related those repertoires to cytomegalovirus serostatus. A separate validation cohort of 90 to 150 different subjects was used in addition to the roughly 640-subject first cohort. The study combined high-throughput TCR immunosequencing, statistical association of individual TCRs with disease status, and machine learning to predict cytomegalovirus infection status. To study patterns of TCR occurrence, a later analysis re-analyzed previously published TCR beta repertoires from 666 donors and added high-resolution HLA genotyping. In the later analysis, no new phenotypic data were used to find candidate immune exposures; instead, reliance was placed on TCR beta sequences and their occurrence across donors. An earlier analysis of approximately 500 of the donors applied high-throughput TCR beta sequencing to assess whether each TCR beta V gene segment acted as functional or pseudogenic. Donor age, sex, ethnicity and CMV serostatus were compiled together with the repertoire data. In a later genetic analysis, genome-wide SNP genotypes for about three fifths of the 666 donors were used, and that subset was treated as a discovery cohort. All discovery cohort repertoires had been generated on a single sequencing platform. HLA typing covered class I and class II loci at four-digit resolution. The number of typed donors differed by locus: about 620-630 for A, B, C, DRB1 and DQB1; 500 to 550 for DQA1; fewer than 610 for DPA1; and 400 to 480 for DPB1. Roughly 5 DR-DQ haplotypes were treated as single units for association and clustering because of strong linkage in the cohort. Across approximately 420 genotyped donors of the cohort, an average of roughly 230,000 unique TCR beta nucleotide sequences per donor were sequenced, and 15% to 20% of those sequences were non-productive.

The cohort consisted of approximately 690 healthy bone marrow donors. At the time of sampling, all cohort members were nominally healthy, though unrecorded immune exposures were likely present. The donor tested CMV seronegative and was one of the 352 seronegative cohort members. A peripheral blood sample was provided by each donor, and peripheral blood mononuclear cells were used for TCR beta sequencing. The Qiagen DNeasy Blood Extraction Kit was used to extract genomic DNA from the blood cell samples. Libraries were built with the immunoSEQ multiplex PCR assay. For the multiplex PCR, a mixture combining 60 forward primers for TCR Vbeta segments and 13 reverse primers for TCR Jbeta segments was used. Amplification of the CDR3 region of rearranged TCR beta genes was performed with a multiplex PCR assay on genomic DNA. The amplified TCR beta libraries were sequenced on the Illumina HiSeq System as 87-base-pair reads. Per the authors' processing: In a later analysis, some 80 million unique TCR beta chains were counted across the 500 to 700 repertoires, and roughly 11 million of these chains were shared by at least two donors. Raw reads were error-corrected and collapsed into unique sequences by a nearest-neighbor algorithm in which closely related sequences were merged to remove PCR and sequencing errors. V, D and J gene segments were assigned by aligning CDR3 sequences to IMGT reference sequences. For a sequence to be retained, a match of at least six nucleotides was required to both a V gene segment and a J gene segment. Rearrangements were classified as productive when the CDR3 lacked stop codons and remained in frame with V and J, and all other rearrangements were classified as non-productive. Following IMGT convention, CDR3 was defined as the stretch from the second conserved V-encoded cysteine up to the conserved J-encoded phenylalanine. In an earlier analysis of around 640 of the donors, sequences lacking an unambiguous match to a single V gene segment were excluded. An earlier analysis of a few hundred of the donors classified V segments as functional when productive rearrangements were above 56.7% and as segregating when the standard deviation between donors was above 5%. A statistical classification framework was built for diagnosing cytomegalovirus status from the catalog of TCR beta chain sequences. A later analysis assigned V and J genes by comparing TCR nucleotide sequences with IMGT/GENE-DB human TR gene sequences. In a later analysis, CDR3 sequences and most-parsimonious VDJ recombination scenarios were assigned using the TCRdist pipeline. In a later analysis, each TCR beta chain was defined by its CDR3 amino acid sequence together with its V-gene family, and reads lacking a unique V-gene family were excluded. To address suspected cross-contamination and a sequencing artifact, a later analysis removed a few hundred highly shared, low-generation-probability nucleotide sequences. In a later analysis, a clonal expansion index was calculated for each public chain from normalized within-repertoire ranks of inferred template counts. In a later analysis, generation probabilities were computed using a VDJ recombination model fitted to out-of-frame rearrangements, and the results were checked against IGoR. In a later analysis, TCR-TCR, TCR-HLA and TCR-CMV co-occurrence was scored with hypergeometric tests, and a repertoire-size bias correction was applied to TCR pairs. To estimate false discovery rates, a later analysis permuted the HLA or CMV assignments 20 times. A later analysis grouped co-occurring TCRs with DBSCAN, adding TCRdist sequence similarity when clustering within HLA-allele-positive subsets. Repertoires with fewer than 30,000 or more than 120,000 public chains were left out of co-occurrence clustering, as were about 5 repertoires with anomalous nucleotide sharing. Held by TCRdb, this immuneACCESS table contains in-frame sequences only and omits some clones. Under half of the omission traces to an unresolved V gene where checked; the cause of the rest is unknown. For V, J and clone size, that table is used; D and trimming come from the DNA. The sample table lists fewer than 100,000 clones, 60% to 80% of them with a count of one. The top ten constitute 1.2% of the sample.

V loses 5 bases at its end and J loses 6 bases; junction bases beyond the gene matches: 14. For CDR1 and CDR2, the germline V gene (reference sequence) lists SEHNR and FQNEAQ. The CDR3 sequence holds 16 residues, the cysteine and phenylalanine included. Only the CDR3 DNA stays, 48 bases, in frame from base 1. What the authors observed across the whole study: The earlier analysis of almost 600 of the donors excluded 15 to 20 rarely observed V segments, including chromosome 9 orphons, because counts were too low. An association between a missense DCLRE1C variant and V-gene and J-gene trimming of TCR beta chains was found in a later genetic analysis and replicated in an independent cohort. The classifier was reported to diagnose cytomegalovirus status with high specificity and sensitivity in both the original cohort and the validation cohort. A total of 150 to 200 TCR beta chains were listed by the study as associated with cytomegalovirus. Because HLA typing was unavailable for some donors at each locus, only the typed subset was used in association tests. The sequencing pipeline was judged likely to have produced a cluster of highly shared sequence variants as a technical artifact. In a later analysis, TCR association rates were found to vary across HLA loci, with the most associated TCRs seen for DRB1 alleles and the fewest for HLA-C alleles. When HLA alleles, especially DR and DQ, strongly co-occurred, TCR associations were difficult to assign to individual alleles. A later genetic analysis reported fewer N-insertions in productive TCRs among donors in an Asian-associated ancestry cluster than the roughly 620-donor mean. A further reported finding was that TCR beta sequences accurately predicted the HLA-A and HLA-B alleles for most subjects in the first cohort. A later analysis found that HLA-associated TCR beta chains were more clonally expanded and had lower generation probabilities than equally common non-associated chains. For the cohort, immune exposure information was limited to CMV serostatus. Some IMGT-functional V segments, including TRBV6-2 and TRBV6-3, could not be distinguished by the 87-base-pair reads and were therefore excluded. In this cohort, only TCR beta chains were sequenced, and detectable features were limited by the absence of alpha or paired-chain data. In a later analysis, several top co-occurrence clusters were reported to appear linked to parvovirus B19, influenza, CMV and Epstein-Barr virus. In an earlier analysis of approximately 590 of the donors, most TCR beta V segments appeared in productive rearrangements about 87% or about 30% of the time, broadly matching IMGT annotations. Most TCR sequences were observed very rarely across donors, whereas some public TCRs were present in many individuals. Specific HLA alleles were associated with 18,000 or so TCR beta sequences at a false discovery rate of 0.05 in a later analysis. A few of the identified cytomegalovirus-associated TCR beta chains were confirmed in vitro to be specific for cytomegalovirus antigens. Most CMV-associated TCR beta chains appeared to be HLA-restricted in a later analysis, and the HLA associations seemed to be driven largely by CMV exposure. According to the authors, the approach could potentially be generalized to other disease states and immunological phenotypes. The presence/absence analyses assumed that sequencing depth was roughly uniform across donors, and that assumption may not be true. Linkage disequilibrium might explain the correlated functional status among segregating V segments, but an unknown experimental factor could not be ruled out.

In the case of this clone: Its antigen is currently not known. No much larger clonotype is one base removed from it; base qualities were not supplied.

The receptor's source is a female donor in good health and CMV-seronegative. Rearrangement joined TRBV7-9 to TRBJ2-7; TRBD1 lines up with 9 middle nucleotides. Sequenced input: PBMCs. The CDR3 region reads CASSQPRGQGSGEQYF. The base sequence is TGTGCCAGCAGCCAACCCCGAGGACAGGGGTCAGGCGAGCAGTACTTC. With all but the CDR3 taken from the reference TRBV7-9 and TRBJ2-7 genes, the full variable domain is: DTGVSQNPRHKITKRGQNVTFRCDPISEHNRLYWYRQTLGQGPEFLTYFQNEAQLEKSRLLSDRFSAERPKGSFSTLEIQRTEQGDSAMYLCASSQPRGQGSGEQYFGPGTRLTVT.